Shown below are 15 T cell receptor beta chains from a single sample sequenced in a study of cytotoxic CD8 clonotypes in ibrutinib-treated CLL. Profiling relied on immunoSEQ multiplex PCR, and the TCRdb table lists in-frame clones only, not all of them. The top ten hold just over 15% of the sample, which has around 250,000 clones, less than 75% seen once. The sample was PBMCs, taken after 24 months of ibrutinib treatment. The source of these receptors is a human donor with chronic lymphocytic leukemia.

The rearrangement links TRBV6-5 to TRBJ2-2, with unresolved D. Germline lookup yields CDR1 MNHEY and CDR2 SVGAGI. Trimming took off 6 bases at V and 7 bases at J, with 15 bases between the two ends. The CDR3 is 14 residues long. The CDR3 DNA is TGTGCCAGCAGAGCACACCCTGGGGTCGGGGAGCTGTTTTTT. This gives the protein CASRAHPGVGELFF.

The chain carries TRBV11-3 and TRBJ2-1; weak D call: TRBD2 (6 bases). The CDR3 covers 15 residues. Trimming took 5 bases from V and 4 from J, leaving 15 bases between them. Germline-derived CDR1 and CDR2 are SGHNT and YENEEA. The CDR3 is CASSRDSGAYNEQFF. CDR3 coding DNA: TGTGCCAGCAGCCGGGACTCCGGGGCATACAATGAGCAGTTCTTC.

The chain couples TRBV29-1 to TRBJ2-2; possibly TRBD1 for D (6 bases). The ends were cut back, 7 bases at V and 5 bases at J, with 23 bases in the middle. The CDR3 runs 16 residues. CDR1 and CDR2 (germline): SQVTM, ANQGSEA. The CDR3 is CSAMTGLFGGTGELFF. In nucleotides, the CDR3 is TGCAGCGCCATGACAGGCCTCTTCGGCGGGACCGGGGAGCTGTTTTTT.

The V and J genes are TRBV6-5 and TRBJ2-1, with a weak D call TRBD2 (5 bases). CDR3 length: 13 amino acids. Germline V CDR1 and CDR2: MNHEY, SVGAGI. Trimming left V 2 bases short and J 6 bases short, with 8 bases between. The CDR3, as DNA: TGTGCCAGCAGTTACGCAGCGGTCAATGAGCAGTTCTTC. Its protein product is CASSYAAVNEQFF.

CDR3 sequence (DNA): TGTGCCAGCAGTGAAGCTTATGCGGGCTCTGGAAACACCATATATTTT. Its protein product is CASSEAYAGSGNTIYF. This rearrangement joins TRBV6-1 to TRBJ1-3, with D unresolved. V shed 0 bases and J shed 0 bases, with 9 bases lying between them. Germline V gene lookup returns CDR1 MNHNS and CDR2 SASEGT. The length of the CDR3 is 16 residues.

The chain has TRBV27 and TRBJ2-2; D call uncertain. Per germline, CDR1 MNHEY and CDR2 SMNVEV (reference sequence). The germline V and J ends were trimmed by 3 bases and 3 bases, with 11 bases remaining between them. The CDR3 extends over 15 amino acids. For the CDR3, the DNA is TGTGCCAGCAGTTTCCGCCCGACGGACACCGGGGAGCTGTTTTTT. It translates to CASSFRPTDTGELFF.

The J gene is TRBJ1-1, the V gene TRBV27, with D possibly being TRBD1 (6 bases). V was pared by 6 bases and J by 1 base, with 18 bases between. The CDR3 length is 16 residues. Germline CDR1 and CDR2: MNHEY and SMNVEV (reference sequence). The CDR3 nucleotides are TGTGCCAGCAGCCTACTCATGACAGGAGGGAACACTGAAGCTTTCTTT. This codes for CASSLLMTGGNTEAFF.

This clone was seen only a few times. The chain has TRBV18 and TRBJ1-2, with 7 bases aligning to TRBD1. This CDR3 spans 13 amino acids. The V and J ends lost 6 bases and 8 bases, in that order; junction bases with no gene match: 9. Germline V lookup: CDR1 KGHSH, CDR2 LQKENI. The DNA of the CDR3 is TGTGCCAGCTCGCAACTCGACAGGGACGGCTACACCTTC. Protein product: CASSQLDRDGYTF. The variable domain in full, with the rest retrieved from reference TRBV18 and TRBJ1-2, is NAGVMQNPRHLVRRRGQEARLRCSPMKGHSHVYWYRQLPEEGLKFMVYLQKENIIDESGMPKERFSAEFPKEGPSILRIQQVVRGDSAAYFCASSQLDRDGYTFGSGTRLTVV.

The chain couples TRBV5-4 to TRBJ2-1; D is possibly TRBD2 (5 bases). The CDR3 consists of 15 residues. V was pared by 2 bases and J by 3 bases, with 12 bases between. CDR1 is SGHNT and CDR2 is YYREEE in the germline V gene (reference sequence). CDR3 amino acids: CASSFSAEHYNEQFF. CDR3 sequence (DNA): TGTGCCAGCAGCTTTAGCGCGGAACACTACAATGAGCAGTTCTTC. The full variable domain, its missing parts supplied by reference TRBV5-4 and TRBJ2-1, is ETGVTQSPTHLIKTRGQQVTLRCSSQSGHNTVSWYQQALGQGPQFIFQYYREEENGRGNFPPRFSGLQFPNYSSELNVNALELDDSALYLCASSFSAEHYNEQFFGPGTRLTVL.

This sequence joins TRBV4-1 and TRBJ1-4; D is uncertain. Looked up from germline, CDR1 is MGHRA and CDR2 is YSYEKL. This CDR3 has 15 residues. V lost 0 bases, J lost 7 bases, and 12 bases lay in between. Here the CDR3 reads CASSQDGSWGEKLFF. The CDR3 nucleotides are TGCGCCAGCAGCCAAGACGGATCTTGGGGTGAAAAACTGTTTTTT.

V usage is TRBV4-3 and J usage is TRBJ2-7; 10 bases are shared with TRBD2. The CDR3 consists of 16 residues. CDR1 and CDR2 (germline): LGHNA, YSLEER. The V segment lost 0 bases and the J segment 3 bases; nucleotides outside the gene matches: 5. The CDR3 here is CASSQEWTSGFYEQYF. The CDR3, as DNA: TGCGCCAGCAGCCAAGAGTGGACTAGCGGCTTCTACGAGCAGTACTTC.

The V call is TRBV28, the J call TRBJ1-4; maybe TRBD1 (6 bases). V was pared by 8 bases and J by 5 bases, with 12 bases between. Germline V gene sequence: CDR1 MDHEN, CDR2 SYDVKM. CDR3 size: 13 residues. The CDR3 bases are TGTGCCAGCCTTCGACAGGAGAATGAAAAACTGTTTTTT. Amino acids: CASLRQENEKLFF.

The rearrangement joins TRBV6-6 to TRBJ2-3; 8 bases are a match to TRBD2. V trimming: 4 bases; J trimming: 2 bases; junction bases outside the gene matches: 5. This CDR3 spans 15 amino acids. Germline CDR1 and CDR2: MNHNY and SVGAGI (reference sequence). In nucleotides, the CDR3 is TGTGCCAGCAGTTCACGAGCGGGAGACACAGATACGCAGTATTTT. It codes for CASSSRAGDTDTQYF.

This clone was seen a single time. This chain uses TRBV6-5 with TRBJ2-7, with 7 bases aligning to TRBD1. CDR1 MNHEY and CDR2 SVGAGI come from the germline V gene. Trimming at V came to 5 bases and at J to 3 bases, leaving 7 bases not matched to a gene. This CDR3 spans 14 amino acids. CDR3 protein: CASSRQGGSYEQYF. In nucleotides, the CDR3 is TGTGCCAGCAGTAGACAGGGTGGGAGCTACGAGCAGTACTTC.

This sequence joins TRBV4-2 and TRBJ2-7, with a tentative D call TRBD1 (6 bases). The CDR3 runs 16 residues. Trimming removed 4 bases from V and 2 bases from J, with 18 bases in between. CDR1 and CDR2 (germline): LGHNA, YNFKEQ. The CDR3 sequence: CASSPLQGPSAYEQYF. The CDR3 region has the DNA TGTGCCAGCAGCCCGCTACAGGGCCCAAGCGCCTACGAGCAGTACTTC.